These 26 T cell receptor beta chains were sequenced from one sample in a study of T cell repertoires in cytomegalovirus infection. MiXCR was run by TCRdb on the reads, yielding one entry per CDR3 protein. Among 450,000 to 600,000 distinct CDR3 sequences listed, 40% to 50% were seen once. Their cognate antigens are unknown. Sequenced here: cultured PBMCs, sampled from culture after CMV antigen stimulation. The source is a human donor in good health (CMV status not recorded). Some clones in this sample may be carry-over from other donors' samples.

Only one count was recorded for this clonotype. The rearrangement links TRBV6-1 to TRBJ2-7; the D gene could be TRBD1 or TRBD2 (5 bases each). The ends were cut back, 2 bases at V and 1 base at J, with 15 bases in the middle. This CDR3 is 16 amino acids long. CDR1 MNHNS and CDR2 SASEGT come from the germline V gene. CDR3 sequence: CASSETPGWRSYEQYF. As DNA, the CDR3 is TGTGCCAGCAGTGAAACCCCAGGGTGGAGGTCCTACGAGCAGTACTTC.

The chain uses TRBV7-9 and TRBJ1-2, with D possibly TRBD1 on 5 matching bases. Germline CDR1 reads SEHNR; CDR2 reads FQNEAQ (reference sequence). CDR3 size: 16 residues. V lost 7 bases and J lost 5, with 23 bases in between. CDR3 nucleotide sequence: TGTGCCAGCACCCCCTCGATAACAGGAGGACCATATGGCTACACCTTC. Amino acids: CASTPSITGGPYGYTF.

The rearrangement joins TRBV7-9 to TRBJ1-1, with 10 bases fitting TRBD1. The V segment lost 5 bases and the J segment 0 bases; nucleotides outside the gene matches: 3. This CDR3 contains 15 residues. Germline loops: CDR1 SEHNR, CDR2 FQNEAQ (reference sequence). The CDR3: CASSRQGAMNTEAFF. DNA for the CDR3: TGTGCCAGCAGCAGACAGGGGGCGATGAACACTGAAGCTTTCTTT.

The chain is built from TRBV5-4 and TRBJ2-5, with 8 bases fitting TRBD2. Germline CDR1 is SGHNT and CDR2 is YYREEE (reference sequence). V was pared by 4 bases and J by 10 bases, with 24 bases of the junction left unmatched. This CDR3 has 18 amino acids. DNA of the CDR3: TGTGCCAGCAGCCCCCAACGGGAGGGCCTGGTGATTTCTGGAGTCCAGTACTTC. It specifies CASSPQREGLVISGVQYF.

This clonotype appeared a single time. The chain carries TRBV7-2 and TRBJ2-2; TRBD2 matches at 14 bases. This CDR3 has 18 residues. The junction had 9 bases not matched to a gene; V was cut back by 5 bases and J by 4 bases. CDR1 SGHTA and CDR2 FQGNSA come from the germline V gene. Here the CDR3 reads CASSPRLAGGPGTGELFF. The CDR3 nucleotides are TGTGCCAGCAGCCCCCGACTAGCGGGAGGGCCTGGCACCGGGGAGCTGTTTTTT.

This chain uses TRBV7-6 with TRBJ2-1; D not resolved. Trimming removed 7 bases at V and 5 bases at J, with 18 bases between. This CDR3 has 15 residues. From germline, CDR1 is SGHVS and CDR2 FNYEAQ. The CDR3 DNA reads TGTGCCAGCACTAAATGGTCGCAAGGGAACAATGAGCAGTTCTTC. Translated, it gives CASTKWSQGNNEQFF.

This clonotype was observed once. The CDR3 DNA sequence: TGTGCCAGTATCGGGGATTGGTGGGACGAGCAGTACTTC. This gives the protein CASIGDWWDEQYF. V is TRBV19 and J is TRBJ2-7, with a weak D call TRBD2 (5 bases). This CDR3 contains 13 residues. CDR1 is LNHDA and CDR2 is SQIVND in the germline V gene (reference sequence). V dropped 7 bases and J dropped 5 bases, with 15 bases sitting between them.

In its sample, this clonotype was seen many times. The chain uses TRBV2 and TRBJ1-5, with a possible D match to TRBD1 (5 bases). The CDR3 is 18 residues long. Trimming left V 2 bases short and J 2 bases short, with 19 bases between. CDR1 is SNHLY and CDR2 is FYNNEI in the germline V gene. The chain's CDR3 is CASSEHLGLQLGNQPQHF. The DNA of the CDR3 is TGTGCCAGCAGTGAACACCTGGGACTACAATTAGGCAATCAGCCCCAGCATTTT.

V is TRBV6-8 and J is TRBJ1-1; the D is unclear. The germline gives CDR1 MNHGY, CDR2 SAAAGT. Trimming pared 4 bases from V and 4 bases from J, leaving 4 bases between. The CDR3 has 11 amino acids. CDR3 DNA sequence: TGTGCCAGCAGTTCCGCCACTGAAGCTTTCTTT. Its translation: CASSSATEAFF.

The genes are TRBV7-9 and TRBJ2-3, with a weak D call TRBD1 (6 bases). This CDR3 has 14 residues. Germline CDR1 and CDR2: SEHNR and FQNEAQ (reference sequence). V gave up 5 bases and J gave up 3 bases, with 12 bases separating them. The CDR3 is CASSPGHGTDTQYF. The CDR3 DNA reads as TGTGCCAGCAGCCCGGGACACGGAACAGATACGCAGTATTTT.

The chain combines TRBV10-3 with TRBJ1-1, with D hard to call. Trimming took 3 bases from V and 11 from J, leaving 13 bases between them. CDR1 ENHRY and CDR2 SYGVKD come from the germline V gene. The CDR3 has 12 residues. CDR3 amino acids: CAISDPIGMAFF. The CDR3 DNA reads as TGTGCCATCAGTGACCCGATAGGGATGGCTTTCTTT.

The chain employs TRBV5-8 and TRBJ1-2; D is uncertain. The V end was cut by 6 bases, the J end by 4 bases, with 13 bases between. Germline V CDR1 and CDR2: SGHTS, YDEGEE. This CDR3 spans 13 amino acids. The CDR3 DNA is TGTGCCAGCAACACCCCCGGTAGCTATGGCTACACCTTC. Its translation is CASNTPGSYGYTF.

The table lists this clonotype with many counts. The J gene is TRBJ2-7, the V gene TRBV7-2; 8 nucleotides agree with TRBD2. V lost 4 bases and J lost 2; bases outside the gene matches: 4. The germline V gene encodes CDR1 SGHTA and CDR2 FQGNSA. The CDR3 is made up of 14 amino acids. The CDR3 DNA is TGTGCCAGCAGCTCCACGGGGGGGCCCTACGAGCAGTACTTC. Its protein is CASSSTGGPYEQYF.

The chain uses TRBV11-2 and TRBJ1-6; D is possibly TRBD1 (6 bases). Trimming pared 4 bases from V and 8 bases from J, leaving 18 bases between. CDR3 size: 16 residues. The germline V gene encodes CDR1 SGHAT and CDR2 FQNNGV. This CDR3 reads CASSSGFGGYDSPLHF. For the CDR3, the DNA is TGTGCCAGCAGCTCCGGGTTTGGGGGCTACGATTCACCCCTCCACTTT.

This clonotype has more than one count but fewer than ten. The chain has TRBV7-8 and TRBJ1-3, with D possibly TRBD1 on 5 matching bases. The V gene's germline CDR1 is SGHVS and CDR2 FQNEAQ. The CDR3 consists of 19 residues. V lost 5 bases to trimming and J lost 0 bases, with 23 bases between them. CDR3 residues: CASSPKWGLRFGSGNTIYF. CDR3 DNA: TGTGCCAGCAGCCCCAAATGGGGGTTGAGGTTCGGCTCTGGAAACACCATATATTTT.

There are a few counts of this clonotype. This sequence joins TRBV12-3 or TRBV12-4 and TRBJ1-1; D ambiguous. Between the trimmed V and J ends, which lost 5 bases and 8 bases, there was a span of 15 bases. The CDR3 totals 13 residues. This CDR3 reads CASSPSGSTEAFF. For the CDR3, the DNA is TGTGCCAGCAGTCCATCGGGGTCTACCGAAGCTTTCTTT.

The rearrangement links TRBV7-2 to TRBJ2-5; 8 nucleotides line up with TRBD1. The CDR3 is made up of 13 amino acids. Germline V gene data show CDR1 as SGHTA and CDR2 as FQGNSA. The trim removed 5 bases at V and 7 bases at J, leaving 6 bases unmatched. The DNA for the CDR3 is TGTGCCAGCAGCCCGACAGGGGCGGTGACCCAGTACTTC. It encodes CASSPTGAVTQYF.

In its sample, this clonotype was seen a few times. V and J are TRBV7-2 and TRBJ1-4; unclear D gene. The V end lost 4 bases, the J end lost 5 bases, and 2 bases lay between the germline ends. CDR3 length: 11 residues. Germline lookup yields CDR1 SGHTA and CDR2 FQGNSA. CDR3 nucleotide sequence: TGTGCCAGCAGCTGGAATGAAAAACTGTTTTTT. Translation gives CASSWNEKLFF.

This clonotype was counted only a few times. V is TRBV7-2 and J is TRBJ2-3, with a tentative D call TRBD1 (6 bases). The CDR3 runs to 14 residues. The ends were cut back, 2 bases at V and 4 bases at J, with 10 bases in the middle. Germline V lookup: CDR1 SGHTA, CDR2 FQGNSA. As DNA, the CDR3 is TGTGCCAGCAGCTTAACTACAGGGCCAGATACGCAGTATTTT. Its translation is CASSLTTGPDTQYF.

The rearrangement uses TRBV2 and TRBJ1-1; TRBD1 agrees at 9 bases. This CDR3 comprises 15 residues. V lost 5 bases, J lost 6 bases, and 10 bases stayed unmatched. CDR1 is SNHLY, CDR2 FYNNEI, per germline. The DNA for the CDR3 is TGTGCCAGCAGTCGAACCGGGACAGGGACTGCTGAAGCTTTCTTT. It specifies CASSRTGTGTAEAFF. The entire variable domain, with the rest obtained from reference TRBV2 and TRBJ1-1, is as follows: EPEVTQTPSHQVTQMGQEVILRCVPISNHLYFYWYRQILGQKVEFLVSFYNNEISEKSEIFDDQFSVERPDGSNFTLKIRSTKLEDSAMYFCASSRTGTGTAEAFFGQGTRLTVV.

This clonotype was picked up a small number of times. J is TRBJ1-5 and V is TRBV7-8, with D possibly matching TRBD1 (6 bases). V shed 4 bases and J shed 7 bases, with 11 bases lying between them. The germline CDR1 and CDR2 sequences are SGHVS and FQNEAQ. The length of the CDR3 is 13 residues. The CDR3 is CASSSRGWQPQHF. For the CDR3, the DNA is TGTGCCAGCAGCTCAAGGGGGTGGCAGCCCCAGCATTTT.

This rearrangement joins TRBV12-3 or TRBV12-4 to TRBJ1-4; D might be TRBD1 (5 bases). This CDR3 comprises 14 residues. Trimming cost V 2 bases and J 4 bases, with 8 bases left between them. Written as DNA, the CDR3 is TGTGCCAGCAGTTTAAGGGGCAATAATGAAAAACTGTTTTTT. Amino acid sequence: CASSLRGNNEKLFF.

This sequence joins TRBV20-1 and TRBJ2-5; possibly TRBD1 for D (6 bases). Germline V gene data show CDR1 as DFQATT and CDR2 as SNEGSKA (reference sequence). The CDR3 is 17 residues long. Trimming left V 3 bases short and J 3 bases short, with 23 bases between. CDR3 loop: CSARTPPAETGKETQYF. CDR3 DNA sequence: TGCAGTGCTAGGACCCCACCTGCGGAAACAGGGAAAGAGACCCAGTACTTC.

V gene TRBV7-6 combines with J gene TRBJ2-3, with 11 bases that match TRBD2. V was clipped by 5 bases and J by 3 bases; unmatched bases: 4. The CDR3 loop spans 15 amino acids. Germline lookup yields CDR1 SGHVS and CDR2 FNYEAQ. The CDR3 spells CASSHTSGRTDTQYF. In DNA form, the CDR3 reads TGTGCCAGCAGCCACACTAGCGGGAGAACAGATACGCAGTATTTT.

J is TRBJ2-3 and V is TRBV2; D uncertain. V was cut by 7 bases and J by 0 bases, with 11 bases left in between. CDR1 and CDR2 (germline): SNHLY, FYNNEI. The CDR3 loop spans 14 amino acids. In DNA form, the CDR3 reads TGTGCCAGCAATCGACTCCTTAGCACAGATACGCAGTATTTT. It codes for CASNRLLSTDTQYF. The full variable domain, rest sourced from reference TRBV2 and TRBJ2-3, is EPEVTQTPSHQVTQMGQEVILRCVPISNHLYFYWYRQILGQKVEFLVSFYNNEISEKSEIFDDQFSVERPDGSNFTLKIRSTKLEDSAMYFCASNRLLSTDTQYFGPGTRLTVL.

The gene calls are TRBV10-3 and TRBJ1-5; 7 bases agree with TRBD1. This CDR3 region has 14 residues. J gave up 3 bases and V 4 bases, and 3 bases lay outside the gene matches. Per germline, CDR1 ENHRY and CDR2 SYGVKD. The CDR3 loop is CAISADRVNQPQHF. The CDR3 DNA is TGTGCCATCAGTGCCGACAGGGTCAATCAGCCCCAGCATTTT.